This is a list of T cell receptor beta chains from one sample in a study of blood T cells in healthy people across ages. Using its own MiXCR run on the 5' RACE reads, TCRdb lists one record per CDR3 protein. The sample consists of around 710,000 distinct CDR3 sequences, 43% of them appearing once. The source material was blood. The receptor source for this set is a woman aged 55-69 years in good health. CDR3s include the opening cysteine and the closing phenylalanine or tryptophan.

>TRBV6-5
CASRLAGVKDTQYF
>TRBV6-2/TRBV6-3
CASTPTGSDEQFF
>TRBV18
CASSPRGGQGSYNEQFF
>TRBV4-2
CASSQVPFSGSAAYEQYF
>TRBV7-2
CASSSQGVAHEQYF
>TRBV10-3
CASTSGGASQETQYF
>TRBV29-1
CSVEDSNSYEQYF
>TRBV25-1
CASSGTGNEQYF
>TRBV20-1
CSARRDSGNGYTF
>TRBV20-1
CSAEQGARSYNEQFF
>TRBV7-2
CASSVGRARSYEQYF
>TRBV3-1
CASSQAGPGTEAFF
>TRBV5-6
CASIQTGSFSTEAFF
>TRBV5-1
CASSLEVTSTDTQYF
>TRBV7-2
CASSLVGGRAQNEQFF
>TRBV9
CASSGGTANQQYF
>TRBV4-2
CASSQVFSSGGNTGELFF
>TRBV2
CASRDRGITYEQYF
>TRBV4-3
CASSHGGVGNSGNTIYF
>TRBV4-2
CASSHTDRDGKLFF
>TRBV27
CASSLSTSGGYNEQYF
>TRBV6-5
CASSTGLGNEQFF
>TRBV6-2/TRBV6-3
CASRRDGNTGELFF
>TRBV12-3/TRBV12-4
CASTFSQGGSYGYTF
>TRBV30
CAWGTGNNQPQHF
>TRBV12-3/TRBV12-4
CASAFPNSPLHF
>TRBV20-1
CSASGTAISCEQYF
>TRBV20-1
CSAGDSSGANVLTF
>TRBV7-9
CASGSSTDTQYF
>TRBV3-1
CASSPTGGRYNEQYF
>TRBV20-1
CSARPGQPNEKLFF
>TRBV7-9
CASSLDSRGTQYF
>TRBV9
CASSARGGPYGYTF
>TRBV28
CASRRGYYEQYF